The rows below give T cell receptor beta chains drawn from one sample of a study of blood T cells in healthy people across ages. TCRdb passed the 5' RACE reads through MiXCR, listing each CDR3 protein once. This table has more than 900,000 distinct CDR3 sequences, 25% to 30% appearing once. This same sample was also part of a study on T cells of mothers and their children.

Material: blood. These receptors were obtained from a woman aged 35 to 49 in good health. Both conserved end residues are part of each CDR3. D genes are given only for firm matches. Part of the rows lack a size; the others show once, few, many or a class for expanded clones.

J | D | V | size | CDR3 | DNA
TRBJ2-2 | NA | TRBV20-1 | NA | CSARDSAHREGRLLF | TGCAGTGCTAGAGATAGTGCCCACAGGGAGGGTAGGCTGTTGTTT
TRBJ2-1 | TRBD2 | TRBV4-1 | NA | CASSQDQGAGGYNEQFF | TGCGCCAGCAGCCAAGATCAAGGGGCGGGGGGATACAATGAGCAGTTCTTC
TRBJ2-3 | NA | TRBV28 | few | CASSLYGASRGGTDTQYF | TGTGCCAGCAGCCTATATGGGGCTAGCAGGGGGGGCACAGATACGCAGTATTTT
TRBJ2-3 | NA | TRBV6-2/TRBV6-3 | NA | CASNDPGADTQYF | TGTGCCAGCAACGACCCTGGTGCGGATACGCAGTATTTT
TRBJ2-3 | NA | TRBV5-1 | NA | CASSLEAVGNTDTQYF | TGCGCCAGCAGCTTGGAGGCGGTAGGAAACACAGATACGCAGTATTTT
TRBJ1-1 | NA | TRBV2 | few | CASSESEAFF | TGTGCCAGCAGTGAATCTGAAGCTTTCTTT
TRBJ2-7 | TRBD1 | TRBV7-2 | many | CASRPTGAPPYEQYF | TGTGCCAGCAGACCGACAGGGGCACCTCCATACGAGCAGTACTTC
TRBJ1-2 | NA | TRBV6-5 | NA | CASGIDRDNYGHTF | TGTGCCAGCGGAATTGACCGAGATAACTATGGCCACACCTTC
TRBJ2-7 | NA | TRBV27 | NA | CASSLGEASYEQYF | TGTGCCAGCAGTTTAGGGGAGGCTTCCTACGAGCAGTACTTC
TRBJ2-4 | NA | TRBV7-2 | NA | CASSFQGRAAKSIQYF | TGTGCCAGCAGCTTCCAAGGCCGGGCTGCCAAAAGCATTCAGTACTTC
TRBJ2-3 | TRBD1 | TRBV7-9 | NA | CASSRRTGAITDTQYF | TGTGCCAGCAGCCGTCGGACAGGAGCTATCACAGATACGCAGTATTTT
TRBJ1-1 | NA | TRBV27 | once | CASSLTYHTEAFF | TGTGCCAGCAGTTTGACGTACCACACTGAAGCTTTCTTT
TRBJ2-3 | NA | TRBV6-5 | NA | CASSYLVGGTDTQYF | TGTGCCAGCAGTTATCTAGTGGGAGGCACAGATACGCAGTATTTT
TRBJ1-2 | NA | TRBV2 | many | CASRGISNYGYTF | TGTGCCAGCAGAGGAATCTCTAACTATGGCTACACCTTC
TRBJ1-6 | NA | TRBV6-5 | few | CASSYGEEDSPLHF | TGTGCCAGCAGTTACGGGGAGGAGGATTCACCCCTCCACTTT
TRBJ1-2 | NA | TRBV7-2 | NA | CASSCAGTDYGYTF | TGTGCCAGCAGCTGTGCAGGGACGGACTATGGCTACACCTTC
TRBJ2-5 | NA | TRBV7-3 | NA | CASSRTELEGTQYF | TGTGCCAGCAGCCGGACAGAGTTGGAAGGGACCCAGTACTTC
TRBJ2-1 | NA | TRBV2 | NA | CASRIISVRDEQFF | TGTGCCAGCAGGATAATTAGCGTAAGGGATGAGCAGTTCTTC
TRBJ1-2 | NA | TRBV27 | NA | CASSTLGLGGYTF | TGTGCCAGCAGCACTTTGGGGCTAGGGGGCTACACCTTC
TRBJ1-1 | NA | TRBV20-1 | many | CSARGPSGGAFF | TGCAGTGCTAGAGGTCCTTCGGGAGGAGCTTTCTTT
TRBJ2-6 | TRBD1 | TRBV7-9 | many | CASSIQGAGANVLTF | TGTGCCAGCAGCATACAGGGGGCCGGGGCCAACGTCCTGACTTTC
TRBJ2-4 | TRBD2 | TRBV29-1 | many | CSVGAGGSRKNIQYF | TGCAGCGTTGGTGCGGGAGGCAGTCGAAAAAACATTCAGTACTTC
TRBJ2-7 | NA | TRBV9 | few | CASSSTGTSYEQYF | TGTGCCAGCAGCTCAACCGGGACCTCCTACGAGCAGTACTTC
TRBJ2-7 | NA | TRBV5-1 | few | CASSLGAEPYEQYF | TGCGCCAGCAGCTTGGGGGCGGAACCCTACGAGCAGTACTTC
TRBJ2-3 | NA | TRBV4-3 | once | CASSQDLKPGTDTQYF | TGCGCCAGCAGCCAAGATTTAAAGCCTGGCACAGATACGCAGTATTTT
TRBJ2-7 | NA | TRBV27 | few | CASSPQGGGGEQYF | TGTGCCAGCAGTCCCCAGGGTGGAGGGGGCGAGCAGTACTTC
TRBJ1-2 | TRBD1 | TRBV27 | NA | CASRRTGPSNYGYTF | TGTGCCAGCAGGCGGACAGGGCCCAGTAACTATGGCTACACCTTC
TRBJ2-7 | NA | TRBV12-3/TRBV12-4 | many | CASSLSGQGYEQYF | TGTGCCAGCAGTTTGTCGGGGCAGGGCTACGAGCAGTACTTC
TRBJ1-2 | NA | TRBV6-5 | few | CASSPAIQRFPGYTF | TGTGCCAGCAGTCCCGCGATACAGAGGTTCCCTGGCTACACCTTC
TRBJ2-5 | TRBD2 | TRBV6-1 | once | CASSVQRGQETQYF | TGTGCCAGCAGTGTACAGCGGGGCCAAGAGACCCAGTACTTC
TRBJ2-7 | NA | TRBV7-9 | NA | CASSSHGSTYEQYF | TGTGCCAGCAGCTCCCACGGGTCAACCTACGAGCAGTACTTC
TRBJ2-3 | NA | TRBV2 | NA | CASREGQGFGTQYF | TGTGCCAGCAGGGAGGGCCAGGGGTTTGGTACGCAGTATTTT
TRBJ2-5 | NA | TRBV7-6 | many | CASSPSRLQETQYF | TGTGCCAGCAGCCCCTCTAGGCTACAAGAGACCCAGTACTTC
TRBJ1-2 | NA | TRBV7-9 | few | CASSWPGARGREGYTF | TGTGCCAGCAGCTGGCCCGGGGCGCGCGGGAGAGAGGGCTACACCTTC
TRBJ2-5 | NA | TRBV29-1 | many | CSVDAQQETQYF | TGCAGCGTTGACGCACAGCAAGAGACCCAGTACTTC
TRBJ1-2 | NA | TRBV20-1 | few | CSARVSGSLGYTF | TGCAGTGCTAGAGTCTCGGGATCCCTAGGCTACACCTTC
TRBJ2-5 | TRBD2 | TRBV7-2 | few | CASSLGYSGGATETQYF | TGTGCCAGCAGCTTAGGATATAGCGGGGGGGCCACAGAGACCCAGTACTTC
TRBJ2-4 | NA | TRBV11-2 | NA | CASSFVYRAAAFKDIQYF | TGTGCCAGCAGCTTTGTGTATCGGGCAGCAGCCTTCAAAGACATTCAGTACTTC
TRBJ2-3 | NA | TRBV5-1 | many | CASSPGQLLTDTQYF | TGCGCCAGCAGCCCTGGACAGTTACTCACAGATACGCAGTATTTT
TRBJ1-6 | NA | TRBV15 | many | CATSRDLGSPLHF | TGTGCCACCAGCAGAGATCTCGGTTCACCCCTCCACTTT
TRBJ1-1 | NA | TRBV5-1 | NA | CASSLGLGGANTEAFF | TGCGCCAGCAGCTTGGGATTGGGGGGGGCAAACACTGAAGCTTTCTTT